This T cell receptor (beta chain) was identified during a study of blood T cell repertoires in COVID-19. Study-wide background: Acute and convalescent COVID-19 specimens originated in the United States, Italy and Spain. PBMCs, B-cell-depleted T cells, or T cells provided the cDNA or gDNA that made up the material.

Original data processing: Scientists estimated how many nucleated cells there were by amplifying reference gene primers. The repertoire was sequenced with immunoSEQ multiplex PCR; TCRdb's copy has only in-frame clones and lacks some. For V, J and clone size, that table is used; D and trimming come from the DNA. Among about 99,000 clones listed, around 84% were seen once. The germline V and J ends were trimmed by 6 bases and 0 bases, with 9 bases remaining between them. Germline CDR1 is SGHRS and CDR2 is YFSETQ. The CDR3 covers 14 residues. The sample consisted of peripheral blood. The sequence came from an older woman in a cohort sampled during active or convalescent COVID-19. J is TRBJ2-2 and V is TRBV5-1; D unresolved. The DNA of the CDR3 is TGCGCCAGCAAAGCGAACTCGAACACCGGGGAGCTGTTTTTT. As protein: CASKANSNTGELFF.